Shown below are 21 T cell receptor beta chains from a single sample sequenced in a study of shared clonotypes between healthy human individuals. The table came from immunoSEQ multiplex PCR; TCRdb's copy has only in-frame clones and leaves some out. The sample holds millions of clones; 85% to 95% are singletons and the top ten take about 0.13%. Specimen: naive CD4+ T cells sorted from blood. Subset: CD45RA+ positively selected. Source of these receptors: a man aged 18 to 35 in good health.

The rearrangement joins TRBV9 to TRBJ1-2; D possibly corresponds to TRBD1 (5 bases). This CDR3 region has 16 residues. The V end lost 0 bases, the J end lost 8 bases, and 20 bases lay between the germline ends. Germline CDR1 reads SGDLS; CDR2 reads YYNGEE. The CDR3 protein is CASSVVEGPGAKGYTF. The CDR3 DNA sequence: TGTGCCAGCAGCGTAGTAGAGGGACCTGGGGCTAAAGGCTACACCTTC.

The gene calls are TRBV5-3 and TRBJ2-4; tentative D call: TRBD2 (6 bases). TRBV5-3 is classed as an ORF, of uncertain function. The ends were cut back, 0 bases at V and 1 base at J, with 20 bases in the middle. The CDR3 contains 19 residues. CDR3 DNA sequence: TGTGCCAGAAGCTTGGGGGGTAGCGGAGGCCCCTTTGCCAAAAACATTCAGTACTTC. Its protein is CARSLGGSGGPFAKNIQYF.

The chain has TRBV10-1 and TRBJ1-1; D is undetermined. Germline values: CDR1 WNHNN, CDR2 SYGVQD (reference sequence). The CDR3 totals 14 residues. Trimming took off 3 bases at V and 8 bases at J, with 16 bases between the two ends. The CDR3 loop is CASSEGLGLVEAFF. CDR3 DNA: TGCGCCAGCAGTGAAGGGTTAGGGTTGGTCGAAGCTTTCTTT.

With respect to this clone: A read error may account for a junction end that differs from germline. The gene calls are TRBV2 and TRBJ2-6; D perhaps matches TRBD2 (6 bases). The germline CDR1 and CDR2 sequences are SNHLY and FYNNEI. The CDR3 is 15 amino acids. Here the CDR3 reads CASSQAGSGANVLTF. CDR3 sequence (DNA): TGTGCCAGCAGTCAAGCGGGCTCTGGGGCCAACGTCCTGACTTTC.

The chain links TRBV29-1 to TRBJ1-2, with 8 bases lining up with TRBD1. The CDR3 spans 13 residues. The V gene end was trimmed by 3 bases and the J gene end by 7 bases; junction bases not matched to a gene: 7. Germline V CDR1 and CDR2: SQVTM, ANQGSEA. The DNA for the CDR3 is TGCAGCGTTGATAAGACAGGGGCGCTTGGCTACACCTTC. Protein product: CSVDKTGALGYTF.

This clone showed up just once. The chain recombines TRBV5-4 with TRBJ1-2, with D maybe TRBD1 (5 bases). The CDR3 length is 16 residues. CDR1 SGHNT and CDR2 YYREEE come from the germline V gene (reference sequence). The V gene lost 2 bases and the J gene lost 1 base, with 15 bases spanning the gap. The CDR3 DNA follows: TGTGCCAGCAGCTTAGGCGGACACGCAGATAACTATGGCTACACCTTC. It specifies CASSLGGHADNYGYTF.

As to this clone: At the DNA level, this CDR3 is encoded by other sequences in the same sample as well. The chain joins TRBV5-1 to TRBJ1-1; the D gene is possibly TRBD1 (6 bases). The CDR3 spans 13 residues. Trimming removed 2 bases at V and 5 bases at J, with 10 bases between. Per germline, CDR1 SGHRS and CDR2 YFSETQ. The CDR3 nucleotides read TGCGCCAGCAGCTTCGCAGGGGTTACTGAAGCTTTCTTT. Its translation: CASSFAGVTEAFF.

V is TRBV27 and J is TRBJ2-7; possible D gene TRBD1, 5 bases. This CDR3 contains 17 residues. Germline V CDR1 and CDR2: MNHEY, SMNVEV (reference sequence). V shed 0 bases and J shed 2 bases, with 17 bases lying between them. In nucleotides, the CDR3 is TGTGCCAGCAGTTTATCGACCCCGACAGTAATAACCTACGAGCAGTACTTC. Encoded protein: CASSLSTPTVITYEQYF.

The rearrangement uses TRBV5-8 and TRBJ1-5, with D perhaps TRBD1 (6 bases). V was trimmed by 4 bases and J by 5 bases, leaving 16 bases between them. The CDR3 runs to 15 residues. Germline V gene lookup returns CDR1 SGHTS and CDR2 YDEGEE. In nucleotides, the CDR3 is TGTGCCAGCAGCCGAGAGATACAGGGAGATCAGCCCCAGCATTTT. Translating it yields CASSREIQGDQPQHF.

The chain has TRBV30 and TRBJ2-6; D perhaps matches TRBD2 (5 bases). The V end was cut by 3 bases, the J end by 0 bases, with 9 bases between. Germline V gene data show CDR1 as GTSNPN and CDR2 as SVGIG (reference sequence). The CDR3 runs 15 residues. The CDR3 spells CAWSQEVSGANVLTF. CDR3 in DNA: TGTGCCTGGAGCCAGGAGGTCTCTGGGGCCAACGTCCTGACTTTC.

The rearrangement links TRBV19 to TRBJ2-1, with TRBD2 identical over 9 bases. V was pared by 5 bases and J by 5 bases, with 7 bases of the junction left unmatched. Looked up from germline, CDR1 is LNHDA and CDR2 is SQIVND (reference sequence). The CDR3 is 15 amino acids. The CDR3 DNA reads as TGTGCCAGTAGTTCCCGACTAGCGGTTCACAATGAGCAGTTCTTC. It is translated as CASSSRLAVHNEQFF. The full variable domain, its missing parts supplied by reference TRBV19 and TRBJ2-1, is DGGITQSPKYLFRKEGQNVTLSCEQNLNHDAMYWYRQDPGQGLRLIYYSQIVNDFQKGDIAEGYSVSREKKESFPLTVTSAQKNPTAFYLCASSSRLAVHNEQFFGPGTRLTVL.

The gene calls are TRBV21-1 and TRBJ2-7; TRBD2, the D gene given by the table, was not confirmed from the DNA. TRBV21-1 is a known pseudogene. The CDR3 extends over 20 amino acids. CDR3 DNA: TGTGCCAGCGGACAGCATTTGGCGAGCCTAGCGGGAGGGCCCTCCTACGAGCAGTACTTC. This sequence encodes CASGQHLASLAGGPSYEQYF.

This clone appeared a few times. The V call is TRBV6-5, the J call TRBJ1-1; 7 bases are a match to TRBD1. This CDR3 is 14 amino acids long. Trimming removed 4 bases from V and 1 base from J; junction bases left unmatched: 3. The germline V gene encodes CDR1 MNHEY and CDR2 SVGAGI. This chain's CDR3 is CASSWGQTNTEAFF. DNA for the CDR3: TGTGCCAGCAGTTGGGGACAGACGAACACTGAAGCTTTCTTT.

The chain uses TRBV30 and TRBJ1-3, with D tentatively TRBD1 (5 bases). V was trimmed by 3 bases and J by 0 bases, leaving 9 bases between them. From germline, CDR1 is GTSNPN and CDR2 SVGIG (reference sequence). The CDR3 is 14 residues long. The CDR3 here is CAWSRDYSGNTIYF. As DNA, the CDR3 is TGTGCCTGGAGCCGGGACTACTCTGGAAACACCATATATTTT.

The chain has TRBV7-2 and TRBJ2-2; 9 positions agree with TRBD2. Germline CDR1 SGHTA, CDR2 FQGNSA. V lost 8 bases, J lost 4 bases, and 8 bases stayed unmatched. The CDR3 runs 15 residues. CDR3 loop: CASGVSGSITGELFF. The CDR3 DNA is TGTGCCAGCGGAGTTAGCGGGAGCATCACCGGGGAGCTGTTTTTT.

The V gene is TRBV10-2, the J gene TRBJ2-7, with D unresolved. This CDR3 spans 11 amino acids. Trimming took 4 bases from V and 4 from J, leaving 5 bases between them. The germline V gene has CDR1 WSHSY and CDR2 SAAADI. CDR3 coding DNA: TGCGCCAGCAGTGTTGGGTACGAGCAGTACTTC. Protein sequence: CASSVGYEQYF.

In DNA, the CDR3 is TGTGCCAGCAGCTTTCGGGGCTCCCCTAATGGAGATACGCAGTATTTT. This translates into CASSFRGSPNGDTQYF. The chain employs TRBV7-2 and TRBJ2-3; tentatively, D is TRBD1 or TRBD2 (5 bases each). V was cut by 3 bases and J by 5 bases, with 18 bases left in between. Germline V gene sequence: CDR1 SGHTA, CDR2 FQGNSA. This CDR3 is built from 16 residues.

This clone was observed a single time. The chain is built from TRBV11-2 and TRBJ2-1; D may be TRBD2 (5 bases). Germline V gene sequence: CDR1 SGHAT, CDR2 FQNNGV. Trimming took 5 bases from V and 10 from J, leaving 9 bases between them. This CDR3 has 11 residues. As DNA, the CDR3 is TGTGCCAGCAGCCAAGAGCGGGAGCAGTTCTTC. This translates into CASSQEREQFF. The full variable domain, with the rest looked up from reference TRBV11-2 and TRBJ2-1, is EAGVAQSPRYKIIEKRQSVAFWCNPISGHATLYWYQQILGQGPKLLIQFQNNGVVDDSQLPKDRFSAERLKGVDSTLKIQPAKLEDSAVYLCASSQEREQFFGPGTRLTVL.

This sequence joins TRBV29-1 and TRBJ1-1, with 8 bases identical to TRBD1. Germline CDR1 reads SQVTM; CDR2 reads ANQGSEA. CDR3 size: 15 residues. The junction had 14 bases not matched to a gene; V was cut back by 5 bases and J by 6 bases. DNA for the CDR3: TGCAGCGTTCCGGGACAGGTACTGCTTAGGGCTGAAGCTTTCTTT. Encoded protein: CSVPGQVLLRAEAFF.

The rearrangement joins TRBV30 to TRBJ2-7; TRBD2 agrees at 15 bases. The trim removed 2 bases at V and 2 bases at J, leaving 13 bases unmatched. CDR3 length: 19 amino acids. CDR1 and CDR2 (germline): GTSNPN, SVGIG (reference sequence). The CDR3 reads CAWSNRRGLAGGPTYEQYF. The CDR3 DNA is TGTGCCTGGAGTAATCGGAGAGGACTAGCGGGAGGGCCGACCTACGAGCAGTACTTC.

The chain is built from TRBV5-6 and TRBJ1-1, with D possibly matching TRBD1 (6 bases). The CDR3 length is 14 residues. Trimming took off 5 bases at V and 4 bases at J, with 15 bases between the two ends. Germline values: CDR1 SGHDT, CDR2 YYEEEE. The CDR3 reads CASRGRGASTEAFF. In nucleotides, the CDR3 is TGTGCCAGCAGAGGCCGGGGGGCAAGCACTGAAGCTTTCTTT.